This T cell receptor beta chain originates from a study of blood T cell repertoires in COVID-19 (dated by TCRdb to 2018 to 2020). A note on the overall study: Collaborator samples came from the United States, Italy and Spain and covered acute and convalescent phases of COVID-19. The material from the prospective study consisted of cDNA or gDNA derived from T cells, B-cell-depleted T cells, or PBMCs. Deeply sampled blood TCRbeta repertoires from subjects exposed to, actively infected with, or recovered from COVID-19 were included in the dataset. The repertoires were released in a freely available public database meant as a resource for research on the immune response to SARS-CoV-2. Samples came from the ongoing ImmuneRACE study (first 160 participants) plus 1,254 subjects from 6 global collaborators. Nearly every sample came with metadata listing a de-identified subject ID, COVID-19 status, age in years and sex. Where available, HLA class I and class II types were taken from metadata supplied by the sample provider and were not determined by assay-based typing. The investigation overall reported the following: Clinical and demographic metadata were provided uncurated, with the amount varying by source and participant.

Whole blood was collected in K2EDTA tubes by collaborating institutions according to the institutions' own protocols. Collaborator samples were shipped for TCRbeta analysis as frozen whole blood, isolated PBMCs, or DNA extracted from either sample type. TCRbeta CDR3 regions were amplified from genomic DNA by means of the immunoSEQ Assay, a bias-controlled multiplex PCR. The authors' pipeline ran thus. Nucleated cell counts per sample were estimated from amplification of reference gene primers within the assay. Sequence reads were collapsed and filtered to measure the absolute abundance of every unique TCRbeta CDR3 rearrangement. For each sample, productive Simpson clonality was calculated as the square root of Simpson's diversity index across productive rearrangements. TCRdb limited this immuneACCESS table to in-frame rearrangements with V and J called. A share of clones is missing; checked studies link under half to unresolved V genes, and the rest is unexplained. For V, J and clone size, that table is used; D and trimming come from the DNA. In this sample the table shows some 150,000 clones, around four fifths of which occur a single time. The top ten clonotypes cover roughly 1.5% of the sample.

The junction shows trimming of 5 bases on V and 7 bases on J, plus 14 bases between the germline ends. As encoded in the germline V gene, CDR1 is SGHTA while CDR2 is FQGNSA. The CDR3, cysteine through phenylalanine, is 14 amino acids long. CDR3 DNA is the only sequence kept; it has 42 bases, read in frame from the first base. Points on this clone: The target of this receptor is not known. The record has no base qualities; no much larger clone is one base away.

The source of this sequence is a human donor in a cohort sampled during active COVID-19. Source material: peripheral blood. This sequence uses TRBV7-2 and TRBJ2-2, with no reliable assignment of the D segment. The DNA is as follows: TGTGCCAGCAGCCCTAAGTGGGCTAACGGGGAGCTGTTTTTT. Its amino acids are CASSPKWANGELFF.